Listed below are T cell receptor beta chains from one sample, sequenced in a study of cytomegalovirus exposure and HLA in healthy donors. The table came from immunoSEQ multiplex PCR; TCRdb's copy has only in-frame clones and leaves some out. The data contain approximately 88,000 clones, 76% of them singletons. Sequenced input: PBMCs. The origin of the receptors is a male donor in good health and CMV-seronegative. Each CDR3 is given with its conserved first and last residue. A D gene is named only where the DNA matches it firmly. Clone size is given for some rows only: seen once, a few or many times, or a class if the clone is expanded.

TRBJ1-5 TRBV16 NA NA TGTGCCAGCAGCTTCCAGACAGTCTCCGAGCAGCCCCAGCATTTT CASSFQTVSEQPQHF
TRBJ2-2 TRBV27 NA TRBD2 TGTGCCAGCAGACCTCCGACTAGCGGGAGCACCGGGGAGCTGTTTTTT CASRPPTSGSTGELFF
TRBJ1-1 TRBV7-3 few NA TGTGCCAGCAGCACAAACAGGGACACTGAAGCTTTCTTT CASSTNRDTEAFF
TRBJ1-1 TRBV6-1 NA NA TGTGCCAGCAGGACGGGTGGCACTGAAGCTTTCTTT CASRTGGTEAFF
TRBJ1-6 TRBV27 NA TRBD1 TGTGCCAGCAGTTTCCAACGACAGGGGGCGAGGTCACCCCTCCACTTT CASSFQRQGARSPLHF
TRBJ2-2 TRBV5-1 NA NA TGCGCCAGCAGCTTATCCGGGACATCTACGAACACCGGGGAGCTGTTTTTT CASSLSGTSTNTGELFF
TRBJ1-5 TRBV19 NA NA TGTGCCAGTAGTATGTCGTCAGGGGCAGGGCAGCCCCAGCATTTT CASSMSSGAGQPQHF
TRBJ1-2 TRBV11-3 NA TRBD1 TGTGCCAGCAGCTTTCAGACAGGGAGCGGCTACACCTTC CASSFQTGSGYTF
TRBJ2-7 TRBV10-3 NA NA TGTGCCATCAGTGGGCCCACAGGAGCCGGTGCCTACGAGCAGTACTTC CAISGPTGAGAYEQYF
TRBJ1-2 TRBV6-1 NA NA TGTGCCAGCAGTACACACAGCTATGGCTACACCTTC CASSTHSYGYTF
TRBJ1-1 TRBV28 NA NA TGTGCCAGCAGTTTATGGCGGCGGCAGAACACTGAAGCTTTCTTT CASSLWRRQNTEAFF
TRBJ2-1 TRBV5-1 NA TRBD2 TGCGCCAGCAGCGTCGGGACTAGCGATTCCAATGAGCAGTTCTTC CASSVGTSDSNEQFF
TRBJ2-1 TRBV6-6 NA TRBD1 TGTGCCAGCAGGGCCGGGACAGGGGGGAATGAGCAGTTCTTC CASRAGTGGNEQFF
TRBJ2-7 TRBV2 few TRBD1 TGTGCCAGCAGAGACAGGGGGAAGGGCGAGCAGTACTTC CASRDRGKGEQYF
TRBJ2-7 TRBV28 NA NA TGTGCCAGCACAGCTTTGGAGGGTTCCTACGAGCAGTACTTC CASTALEGSYEQYF
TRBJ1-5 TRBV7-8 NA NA TGTGCCAGCAGCTCGAACCCGAGGGTTTTCAATCAGCCCCAGCATTTT CASSSNPRVFNQPQHF
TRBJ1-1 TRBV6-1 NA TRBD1 TGTGCCAGCAGAACCCGACAGGGAGGATCCACTGAAGCTTTCTTT CASRTRQGGSTEAFF
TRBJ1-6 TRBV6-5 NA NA TGTGCCAGCATGGGGCAAGGCAATTCACCCCTCCACTTT CASMGQGNSPLHF
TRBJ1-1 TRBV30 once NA TGTGCCTGGACTACGGACAGCACTGAAGCTTTCTTT CAWTTDSTEAFF
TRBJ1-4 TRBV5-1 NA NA TGCGCCAGCAGCTTGGCTTCTGGAGAGAAACGGGGAAAACTGTTTTTT CASSLASGEKRGKLFF
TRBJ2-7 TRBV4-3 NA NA TGCGCCAGCAGCCTTGGATGGACAGCCCAGCAGTACTTC CASSLGWTAQQYF
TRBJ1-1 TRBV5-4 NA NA TGTGCCAGCAGCTTACCCCCAGGGCTCGGATGGGGTGAAGCTTTCTTT CASSLPPGLGWGEAFF